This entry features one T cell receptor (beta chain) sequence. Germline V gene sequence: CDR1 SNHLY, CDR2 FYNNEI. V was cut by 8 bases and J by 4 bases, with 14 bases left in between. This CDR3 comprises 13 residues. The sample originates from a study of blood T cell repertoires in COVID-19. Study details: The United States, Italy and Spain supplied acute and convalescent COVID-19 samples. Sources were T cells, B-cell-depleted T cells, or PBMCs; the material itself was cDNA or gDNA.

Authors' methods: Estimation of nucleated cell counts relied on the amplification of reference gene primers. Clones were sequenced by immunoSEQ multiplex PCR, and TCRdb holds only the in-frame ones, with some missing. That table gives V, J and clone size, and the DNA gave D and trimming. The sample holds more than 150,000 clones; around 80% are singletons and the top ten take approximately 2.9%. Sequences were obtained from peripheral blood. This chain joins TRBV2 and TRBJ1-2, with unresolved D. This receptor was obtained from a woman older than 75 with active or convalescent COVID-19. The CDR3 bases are TGTGCCAGCCTTACGGGAGGAGGCTATGGCTACACCTTC. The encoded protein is CASLTGGGYGYTF. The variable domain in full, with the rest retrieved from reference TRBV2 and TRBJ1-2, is EPEVTQTPSHQVTQMGQEVILRCVPISNHLYFYWYRQILGQKVEFLVSFYNNEISEKSEIFDDQFSVERPDGSNFTLKIRSTKLEDSAMYFCASLTGGGYGYTFGSGTRLTVV.